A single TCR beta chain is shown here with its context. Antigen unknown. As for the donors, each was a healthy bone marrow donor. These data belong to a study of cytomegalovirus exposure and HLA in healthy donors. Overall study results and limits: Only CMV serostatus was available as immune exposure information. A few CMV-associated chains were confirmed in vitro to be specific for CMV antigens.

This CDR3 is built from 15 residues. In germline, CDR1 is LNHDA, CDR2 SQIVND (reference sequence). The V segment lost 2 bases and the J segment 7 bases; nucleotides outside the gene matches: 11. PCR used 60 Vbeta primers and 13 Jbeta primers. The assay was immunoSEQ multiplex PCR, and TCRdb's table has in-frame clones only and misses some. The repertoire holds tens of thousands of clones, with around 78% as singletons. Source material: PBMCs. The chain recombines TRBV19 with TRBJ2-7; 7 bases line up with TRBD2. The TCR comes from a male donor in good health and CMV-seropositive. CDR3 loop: CASSIMASGPWEQYF. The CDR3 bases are TGTGCCAGTAGTATAATGGCTAGCGGCCCTTGGGAGCAGTACTTC.